These T cell receptor beta chains were read from a single sample in a study of blood T cell repertoires in COVID-19. Here immunoSEQ multiplex PCR was the method, and the copy in TCRdb shows in-frame clones only, minus some. The profile shows over 250,000 clones, over 85% of them singletons. Sample: PBMCs or T cells enriched from blood (not recorded which). The source of these receptors is a man between 60 and 75 years old who had recovered from COVID-19. Both conserved end residues are part of each CDR3. Each record gives: J gene, V gene, D gene, clone size, CDR3 protein, CDR3 DNA. The D gene is left open where the match is weak. Clone size is not always given. Where it is, it says once, few, many or a class for expanded clones.

j_gene: TRBJ2-2
v_gene: TRBV7-3
d_gene: TRBD2
abundance: NA
CDR3aa: CASSLRSGRNTGELFF
CDR3nt: TGTGCCAGCAGCTTAAGGAGCGGGAGGAACACCGGGGAGCTGTTTTTT

j_gene: TRBJ2-7
v_gene: TRBV19
d_gene: TRBD1
abundance: NA
CDR3aa: CASSPDRGNYEQYF
CDR3nt: TGTGCCAGTAGTCCGGACAGGGGTAATTACGAGCAGTACTTC

j_gene: TRBJ1-4
v_gene: TRBV6-5
d_gene: NA
abundance: NA
CDR3aa: CASTAGGEKLFF
CDR3nt: TGTGCCAGCACCGCAGGTGGAGAAAAACTGTTTTTT

j_gene: TRBJ2-5
v_gene: TRBV5-4
d_gene: TRBD2
abundance: NA
CDR3aa: CASSSIAGGIQETQYF
CDR3nt: TGTGCCAGCAGTTCCATAGCGGGGGGGATCCAAGAGACCCAGTACTTC

j_gene: TRBJ2-3
v_gene: TRBV5-4
d_gene: TRBD2
abundance: NA
CDR3aa: CASSLPSGGYPGIDTQYF
CDR3nt: TGTGCCAGCAGCTTGCCTAGCGGGGGATACCCTGGGATTGATACGCAGTATTTT

j_gene: TRBJ1-3
v_gene: TRBV7-2
d_gene: TRBD1
abundance: NA
CDR3aa: CASSLRTGHSGNTIYF
CDR3nt: TGTGCCAGCAGCCTAAGGACAGGTCACTCTGGAAACACCATATATTTT

j_gene: TRBJ2-1
v_gene: TRBV18
d_gene: TRBD2
abundance: NA
CDR3aa: CASSQPASGGNNEQFF
CDR3nt: TGTGCCAGCTCACAGCCGGCTAGCGGGGGGAACAATGAGCAGTTCTTC

j_gene: TRBJ1-5
v_gene: TRBV19
d_gene: NA
abundance: NA
CDR3aa: CASSCRESNQPQHF
CDR3nt: TGTGCCAGTAGTTGCCGAGAAAGCAATCAGCCCCAGCATTTT

j_gene: TRBJ2-7
v_gene: TRBV3-1/TRBV3-2
d_gene: TRBD1
abundance: NA
CDR3aa: CASSMGQAAAEQYF
CDR3nt: TGTGCCAGCAGCATGGGACAGGCAGCGGCCGAGCAGTACTTC

j_gene: TRBJ2-1
v_gene: TRBV7-8
d_gene: TRBD2
abundance: NA
CDR3aa: CASSSHLAGGSSYNEQFF
CDR3nt: TGTGCCAGCAGCTCCCATCTAGCGGGAGGGAGCTCCTACAATGAGCAGTTCTTC

j_gene: TRBJ1-6
v_gene: TRBV9
d_gene: NA
abundance: NA
CDR3aa: CASSVARGNNSPLHF
CDR3nt: TGTGCCAGCAGCGTAGCCAGGGGAAATAATTCACCCCTCCACTTT

j_gene: TRBJ2-1
v_gene: TRBV7-6
d_gene: NA
abundance: once
CDR3aa: CASSWGPAENEQFF
CDR3nt: TGTGCCAGCAGCTGGGGCCCGGCCGAAAATGAGCAGTTCTTC

j_gene: TRBJ1-1
v_gene: TRBV2
d_gene: NA
abundance: NA
CDR3aa: CASRGLGTEAFF
CDR3nt: TGTGCCAGCAGGGGGCTCGGCACTGAAGCTTTCTTT

j_gene: TRBJ1-2
v_gene: TRBV6-5
d_gene: TRBD1
abundance: NA
CDR3aa: CASRGTGKNYGYTF
CDR3nt: TGTGCCAGCAGGGGGACAGGGAAGAACTATGGCTACACCTTC

j_gene: TRBJ2-7
v_gene: TRBV6-5
d_gene: NA
abundance: NA
CDR3aa: CAVGGDRVVREQYF
CDR3nt: TGTGCCGTCGGGGGGGACAGGGTTGTTCGCGAGCAGTACTTC

j_gene: TRBJ2-7
v_gene: TRBV7-2
d_gene: TRBD2
abundance: once
CDR3aa: CASSLQGTSSLAPLVEQYF
CDR3nt: TGTGCCAGCAGCCTCCAGGGGACTAGCTCTCTTGCTCCCCTGGTTGAGCAGTACTTC

j_gene: TRBJ1-5
v_gene: TRBV5-5
d_gene: NA
abundance: NA
CDR3aa: CASSLGTLDQPQHF
CDR3nt: TGTGCCAGCAGCTTGGGGACATTGGATCAGCCCCAGCATTTT

j_gene: TRBJ2-1
v_gene: TRBV7-8
d_gene: TRBD2
abundance: NA
CDR3aa: CASSLPGGSYNEQFF
CDR3nt: TGTGCCAGCAGCTTACCGGGGGGCTCCTACAATGAGCAGTTCTTC

j_gene: TRBJ2-7
v_gene: TRBV6-5
d_gene: TRBD1
abundance: few
CDR3aa: CASSQGWDSSYEQYF
CDR3nt: TGTGCCAGCAGTCAGGGTTGGGACAGCTCCTACGAGCAGTACTTC

j_gene: TRBJ1-2
v_gene: TRBV5-8
d_gene: NA
abundance: NA
CDR3aa: CASSLFGGTYGYTF
CDR3nt: TGTGCCAGCAGCTTGTTTGGGGGGACCTATGGCTACACCTTC

j_gene: TRBJ2-1
v_gene: TRBV7-3
d_gene: NA
abundance: NA
CDR3aa: CASSSRDTVYNEQFF
CDR3nt: TGTGCCAGCAGCTCCCGGGACACCGTTTACAATGAGCAGTTCTTC

j_gene: TRBJ2-3
v_gene: TRBV7-9
d_gene: TRBD1
abundance: NA
CDR3aa: CASSQTGTGTDTQYF
CDR3nt: TGTGCCAGCAGCCAAACCGGGACAGGGACAGATACGCAGTATTTT

j_gene: TRBJ1-2
v_gene: TRBV18
d_gene: TRBD1
abundance: NA
CDR3aa: CASSRTGGARGYTF
CDR3nt: TGTGCCAGCTCACGGACAGGGGGCGCTCGAGGCTACACCTTC